The present T cell receptor (beta chain) was sequenced within a study of blood T cell repertoires in COVID-19. Authors' data handling: Counts of nucleated cells, estimated from reference gene primer amplification, were obtained. Only in-frame clones appear in the TCRdb table, and some are missing; sequencing was by immunoSEQ multiplex PCR. V, J and clone size are those of that table, while D and trimming were read from the DNA. Of under 200,000 clones listed, around 82% are singletons. Germline trimming cut 4 bases from V and 4 bases from J; bases unmatched to any gene: 5. The CDR3 has 17 residues. Germline V lookup: CDR1 MNHEY, CDR2 SMNVEV (reference sequence).

The chain joins TRBV27 to TRBJ2-6, with 12 bases identical to TRBD1. The TCR was taken from a woman aged 70 to 79 who had recovered from COVID-19. The sample taken for sequencing was peripheral blood. This chain's CDR3 is CASSYGTGGPGANVLTF. The CDR3, as DNA: TGTGCCAGCAGTTACGGGACAGGGGGCCCCGGGGCCAACGTCCTGACTTTC.